This T cell receptor (beta chain) derives from a study of T cells in Graves' hyperthyroidism and ophthalmopathy (dated by TCRdb to between 2018 and 2021). About the full investigation: Peripheral blood was collected at initial diagnosis, before any treatment. TCR V-J signatures able to tell the groups apart were searched for in a discovery cohort of some 100 patients, of whom over 40 had Graves' ophthalmopathy and 57 had stable Graves' hyperthyroidism. Prospective prediction of ophthalmopathy was tested in an independent validation cohort of 18 hyperthyroidism patients and 17 patients who later progressed to ophthalmopathy. The 75 to 100 discovery patients were randomly split 7:3 into training and test sets. In addition, the study compared T-cell repertoires in thyroid tissue and in blood from several Graves' hyperthyroidism patients. After blood sampling, hyperthyroidism patients were treated with methimazole at a starting dose of 30 mg daily, and ophthalmopathy patients were treated with high-dose intravenous methylprednisolone. The paper describes TCR Vbeta CDR3 sequencing of 135 peripheral blood samples, made up of some 40 ophthalmopathy patients, 70 to 75 hyperthyroidism patients and roughly 17 progressor patients.

In this sample, this clonotype turned up many times. Its antigen remains undetermined. No qualities accompany the bases; no much larger clone lies one base away. The CDR3, cysteine through phenylalanine, is 14 amino acids long. Just the 42-base CDR3 DNA is kept, in frame starting at base 1. A distance of 13 bases separates the germline ends of V and J, which lose 4 bases and 2 bases respectively. Reading the germline V gene gives CDR1 SGDLS and CDR2 YYNGEE. Amplification of TCR beta CDR3 regions was carried out from RNA transcripts. A first-round RT-PCR of the TCR CDR3 used the HTBI primer set with the Qiagen OneStep RT-PCR kit. Libraries were constructed in a second round of multiplex PCR, after which size selection and purification were carried out. The libraries were sequenced on an Illumina HiSeq2000 using paired-end 100 bp reads. The original methods were these. SOAPnuke was used to process the raw data, removing reads that contained adapters or uncalled bases, had a mean Phred below 15, or lacked an exact match to the constant primer or identifier. COPE v1.2.5 was used to merge the high-quality paired reads, and each unique nucleotide sequence was defined as a clonotype. MiTCR v1.1 was used to align the clonotypes against IMGT TRBV, TRBD and TRBJ reference segments. Analysis was restricted to V-J combinations with a frequency above 0.0001, which covered 98% to 99.2% of repertoires. A TCS score was defined as the ratio between F50 (clonal expansion) and ExV (chaos), using BLOSUM62-based TCRdist between CDR3 peptides within each V-J. Welch's t-statistics and random forest reduced 500 to 550 V-J features to 13, which were used in a naive Bayes classifier (R e1071). The public reads were reanalyzed by TCRdb: fastp trimming at Q25, MiXCR alignment, in-frame beta chains only. All rows with the same CDR3 protein become a single entry with the most common DNA and genes. None of the V and J calls come from the authors' own analysis; TCRdb made them. This sample is represented by 300,000 to 400,000 distinct CDR3 sequences; over 20% of them were singletons. The biggest ten clones account for around half of the sample.

Stable Graves' hyperthyroidism was defined as no progression to ophthalmopathy during 18 months of follow-up. Hyperthyroidism patients were newly diagnosed, had a disease duration of under 2 months, and were aged 18 to 65 years. Any patient with an uncontrolled infection, another autoimmune disease, pregnancy or lactation was excluded. Diagnoses were based on clinical symptoms, serum thyroxine and TRAb, thyroid ultrasound and orbital computed tomography. Ficoll-Paque density gradient centrifugation was used to isolate PBMCs from about 10 ml of fresh peripheral blood. Trizol reagent was used to extract total RNA, and RNA quality was then checked on an Agilent 2100 Bioanalyzer. What the study reported, not specific to this receptor: Most expanded thyroid clonotypes (frequency above 0.001) were also detected in blood, a finding suggesting that blood repertoires may reflect thyroid immune responses. Sample size was not statistically predetermined, and investigators were not blinded to group allocation. In cross-validation, a model built on a 13 V-J signature told ophthalmopathy apart from stable hyperthyroidism with approximately 90% sensitivity and about 81% specificity, and in testing the same model reached 80%/75%. In validation, the model predicted progression to ophthalmopathy with approximately 69% sensitivity and roughly 72% specificity, a median of about 6 months before onset.

The clonotype was recovered from a woman aged 50 to 60 with Graves' hyperthyroidism. This chain is built from TRBV9 and TRBJ2-7; no D segment can be confidently identified. The specimen sequenced was blood. The CDR3 sequence is CASSISWSAYEQYF. The sequenced DNA: TGTGCCAGCAGCATATCGTGGTCCGCCTACGAGCAGTACTTC. Where the CDR3 stops, the reference TRBV9 and TRBJ2-7 genes take over; the full variable domain is DSGVTQTPKHLITATGQRVTLRCSPRSGDLSVYWYQQSLDQGLQFLIQYYNGEERAKGNILERFSAQQFPDLHSELNLSSLELGDSALYFCASSISWSAYEQYFGPGTRLTVT.